The 22 T cell receptor beta chains listed next were all sequenced from one sample in a study of vaccination and CD4 T cells after COVID-19. Time point denoted: late sampling 161 to 241 days after vaccination in a few convalescent patients. The sample's treatment: roughly 10-day PBMC culture with coronavirus spike peptide pools or control peptides (ViraFEST assay). Once obtained from cultured CD4+ T cells, the DNA was sequenced using the Oncomine TCR Beta short-read assay. MiXCR was run by TCRdb on the PCR reads, yielding one entry per CDR3 protein. The data hold about 16,000 distinct CDR3 sequences, with under 55% observed a single time. What these receptors recognize is not known. The sequencing here drew on CD4+ T cells from blood, cultured in vitro, taken about 7 months after SARS-CoV-2 vaccination. The receptor source for this set is a human donor who had recovered from COVID-19.

The V gene is TRBV19, the J gene TRBJ2-2; 7 nucleotides line up with TRBD2. This CDR3 has 13 amino acids. V shed 10 bases and J 3 bases; nucleotides not matched to a gene: 5. Germline V gives CDR1 LNHDA, CDR2 SQIVND (reference sequence). CDR3 sequence: CANGGGDTGELFF. The DNA of the CDR3 is TGTGCCAATGGGGGAGGGGACACCGGGGAGCTGTTTTTT.

This clonotype was observed once. An end of the junction differs from the germline gene, which may be a read error. The chain has TRBV20-1 and TRBJ2-7, with D possibly being TRBD2 (5 bases). The CDR3 has 13 amino acids. Germline V gene data show CDR1 as DFQATT and CDR2 as SNEGSKA (reference sequence). In DNA form, the CDR3 reads TGCAGTGCTAGTGAGGGCCAAAACTACGAGCAGCACTTC. Its protein product is CSASEGQNYEQHF.

Written as DNA, the CDR3 is TGCAGTGCTAGAAAGAGGGACATCTACACCGGGGAGCTGTTTTTT. Its translation: CSARKRDIYTGELFF. The gene calls are TRBV20-1 and TRBJ2-2, with D possibly TRBD1 on 6 matching bases. The CDR3 length is 15 residues. Looked up from germline, CDR1 is DFQATT and CDR2 is SNEGSKA (reference sequence). Trimming cost V 2 bases and J 3 bases, with 13 bases left between them.

The V gene is TRBV19, the J gene TRBJ1-2, with D unclear. Germline V CDR1 and CDR2: LNHDA, SQIVND (reference sequence). The CDR3 is made up of 14 amino acids. Between the trimmed V and J ends, which lost 1 base and 2 bases, there was a span of 8 bases. The CDR3 is CASSIGSGNYGYTF. The DNA of the CDR3 is TGTGCCAGTAGTATAGGGTCGGGGAACTATGGCTACACCTTC.

This clonotype was detected a few times. The chain uses TRBV20-1 and TRBJ2-7; D unresolved. With 3 bases removed from V and 0 bases from J, the gap between germline ends came to 12 bases. Per germline, CDR1 DFQATT and CDR2 SNEGSKA (reference sequence). The CDR3 loop spans 14 amino acids. The CDR3 spells CSASIKAGSYEQYF. CDR3 DNA sequence: TGCAGTGCTAGTATAAAGGCCGGCTCCTACGAGCAGTACTTC.

This chain links TRBV20-1 with TRBJ1-5; D gene uncertain. CDR1 is DFQATT and CDR2 is SNEGSKA in the germline V gene (reference sequence). The V gene lost 3 bases and the J gene lost 0 bases, with 15 bases spanning the gap. CDR3 length: 16 residues. The chain's CDR3 is CSASHSYPYSNQPQHF. DNA for the CDR3: TGCAGTGCTAGTCACAGCTACCCTTATAGCAATCAGCCCCAGCATTTT.

This clonotype was found a few times. The gene calls are TRBV11-3 and TRBJ1-1; D is uncertain. The CDR3 has 14 residues. Germline V gives CDR1 SGHNT, CDR2 YENEEA. With 2 bases removed from V and 1 base from J, the gap between germline ends came to 8 bases. CDR3 nucleotide sequence: TGTGCCAGCAGCTTATCCCTCAAGAACACTGAAGCTTTCTTT. It is translated as CASSLSLKNTEAFF.

The chain uses TRBV20-1 and TRBJ2-1; D is unclear. V shed 2 bases and J shed 0 bases, with 14 bases lying between them. The V gene's germline CDR1 is DFQATT and CDR2 SNEGSKA (reference sequence). The CDR3 is 16 amino acids. CDR3 residues: CSARQYAQSSYNEQFF. CDR3 in DNA: TGCAGTGCTAGACAATACGCTCAAAGCTCCTACAATGAGCAGTTCTTC.

By share, this clonotype counts as large. CDR3 amino acids: CASSSQVNSYNEQFF. In DNA form, the CDR3 reads TGTGCCAGCAGCTCGCAGGTAAACTCCTACAATGAGCAGTTCTTC. The chain links TRBV7-6 to TRBJ2-1; D gene unclear. The length of the CDR3 is 15 residues. The V and J ends lost 4 bases and 0 bases respectively, with 10 bases between them. Germline V gene data show CDR1 as SGHVS and CDR2 as FNYEAQ.

The rearrangement joins TRBV4-2 to TRBJ2-1; TRBD2 might be the D (6 bases). The J call may not be correct, given that the DNA end is closer to TRBJ2-7. CDR1 is LGHNA and CDR2 is YNFKEQ in the germline V gene. The CDR3 totals 14 residues. In nucleotides, the CDR3 is TGTGCCAGCAGCCAAGTGGGGGGTTATTACGAGCAGTACTTC. It yields the protein CASSQVGGYYEQYF.

The chain recombines TRBV20-1 with TRBJ2-1, with no clear D. The J call may be wrong; the DNA end is better matched by TRBJ2-7. Germline-derived CDR1 and CDR2 are DFQATT and SNEGSKA (reference sequence). The CDR3 spans 12 residues. CDR3: CSVRDLPYEQYF. In nucleotides, the CDR3 is TGCAGTGTAAGGGATTTACCCTACGAGCAGTACTTC.

This clonotype was counted only a few times. The CDR3 nucleotides are TGTGCCAGTAGCATGACTACCCTCTACGAGCAGTACTTC. Its translation is CASSMTTLYEQYF. The chain is built from TRBV19 and TRBJ2-7; possibly TRBD2 for D (5 bases). This CDR3 is 13 amino acids long. V gave up 6 bases and J gave up 3 bases, with 12 bases separating them. From germline, CDR1 is LNHDA and CDR2 SQIVND (reference sequence).

The chain combines TRBV29-1 with TRBJ2-7, with D possibly being TRBD1 (6 bases). The CDR3 extends over 13 amino acids. The germline CDR1 and CDR2 sequences are SQVTM and ANQGSEA. V was clipped by 8 bases and J by 6 bases, with 20 bases between them. This CDR3 is CSFTPVSRGEQYF. The CDR3 coding sequence is TGCAGCTTTACCCCCGTTTCCAGGGGCGAGCAGTACTTC.

This clonotype appeared a few times. The V gene is TRBV7-6, the J gene TRBJ2-3, with 9 bases that match TRBD2. This CDR3 comprises 15 residues. Germline trimming cut 1 base from V and 4 bases from J; bases unmatched to any gene: 3. CDR1 and CDR2 from the germline V gene are SGHVS and FNYEAQ. The CDR3, as DNA: TGTGCCAGCAGCTTAGAGGCGGGAGGGGCAGATACGCAGTATTTT. Its translation: CASSLEAGGADTQYF. Variable domain in full (rest from reference TRBV7-6 and TRBJ2-3): GAGVSQSPRYKVTKRGQDVALRCDPISGHVSLYWYRQALGQGPEFLTYFNYEAQQDKSGLPNDRFSAERPEGSISTLTIQRTEQRDSAMYRCASSLEAGGADTQYFGPGTRLTVL.

The V gene is TRBV20-1, the J gene TRBJ2-7, with D maybe TRBD1 (6 bases). CDR3 length: 14 amino acids. The V gene's germline CDR1 is DFQATT and CDR2 SNEGSKA (reference sequence). Trimming removed 6 bases from V and 4 bases from J, with 19 bases in between. The DNA of the CDR3 is TGCAGTGCCAGTAGAGGGGGACCCCTTTACGAGCAGTACTTC. Amino acid sequence: CSASRGGPLYEQYF.

V and J are TRBV7-2 and TRBJ1-1; 7 nucleotides line up with TRBD1. Germline trimming cut 5 bases from V and 11 bases from J; bases unmatched to any gene: 8. The CDR3 runs to 12 residues. Germline CDR1 is SGHTA and CDR2 is FQGNSA. CDR3 loop: CASSIQGYGAFF. In DNA, the CDR3 is TGTGCCAGCAGCATACAGGGGTATGGCGCTTTCTTT. Looking up the rest from reference TRBV7-2 and TRBJ1-1 gives the full variable domain: GAGVSQSPSNKVTEKGKDVELRCDPISGHTALYWYRQSLGQGLEFLIYFQGNSAPDKSGLPSDRFSAERTGGSVSTLTIQRTQQEDSAVYLCASSIQGYGAFFGQGTRLTVV.

The CDR3 DNA reads as TGCAGTGCTAGCTCCAACCAAGAGACCCAGTACTTC. Amino acids: CSASSNQETQYF. The chain is built from TRBV20-1 and TRBJ2-5; the D is unclear. This CDR3 region has 12 residues. The germline V gene has CDR1 DFQATT and CDR2 SNEGSKA (reference sequence). V was pared by 3 bases and J by 0 bases, with 5 bases between.

This clonotype came up a few times. V and J are TRBV4-3 and TRBJ2-5, with TRBD2 identical over 13 bases. The CDR3 is made up of 15 amino acids. The germline gives CDR1 LGHNA, CDR2 YSLEER. The ends lost 4 bases at V and 5 bases at J; junction bases unmatched: 4. CDR3 sequence: CASSLGTSGMETQYF. As DNA, the CDR3 is TGCGCCAGCAGCCTCGGGACTAGCGGGATGGAGACCCAGTACTTC.

This sequence joins TRBV2 and TRBJ1-5, with a tentative D call TRBD1 (6 bases). Trimming left V 4 bases short and J 6 bases short, with 13 bases between. Germline V gene sequence: CDR1 SNHLY, CDR2 FYNNEI. This CDR3 contains 14 residues. Written as DNA, the CDR3 is TGTGCCAGCAGTGGTAGGGGGGCCGGTCAGCCCCAGCATTTT. This encodes CASSGRGAGQPQHF.

The gene calls are TRBV12-3 or TRBV12-4 and TRBJ2-5, with 9 bases aligning to TRBD1. CDR3 length: 15 amino acids. Unmatched junction bases numbered 6, after V lost 5 bases and J lost 2 bases. CDR3 sequence: CASSLRTGEQETQYF. The CDR3 DNA reads TGTGCCAGCAGTCTCCGGACAGGGGAACAAGAGACCCAGTACTTC.

The chain has TRBV19 and TRBJ2-7, with TRBD1 matching 9 bases. Germline V gene lookup returns CDR1 LNHDA and CDR2 SQIVND (reference sequence). This CDR3 has 13 amino acids. Trimming took 9 bases from V and 4 from J; bases not matched to a gene: 7. This CDR3 reads CASGGQGFYEQYF. The CDR3 DNA reads TGTGCCAGCGGCGGACAGGGGTTTTACGAGCAGTACTTC.

The V call is TRBV11-3, the J call TRBJ2-7; no clear D gene. The CDR3 has 12 residues. Trimming shortened V by 0 bases and J by 5 bases, and 5 bases separated the two germline ends. Germline V gives CDR1 SGHNT, CDR2 YENEEA. The CDR3, as DNA: TGTGCCAGCAGCTTAGAGACCCACGAGCAGTACTTC. Translated, it gives CASSLETHEQYF.